This entry lists 10 T cell receptor beta chains sequenced from one sample in a study of blood T cells in healthy people across ages. The authors ran a second PCR of 7 to 11 cycles using a sample-barcoded 5' primer and a J-beta primer mix. TCRdb independently ran MiXCR on the 5' RACE reads; one entry per CDR3 protein. The sample shows some 900,000 distinct CDR3 sequences, approximately 49% of them seen only once. Sequencing used blood. Receptor source: a man aged 25 to 40 in good health.

This sequence joins TRBV2 and TRBJ2-1; TRBD2 aligns across 9 bases. The J segment lost 2 bases and the V segment lost 8 bases, leaving 1 base of the junction unmatched. Germline values: CDR1 SNHLY, CDR2 FYNNEI. This CDR3 spans 13 amino acids. DNA of the CDR3: TGTGCCAGCCGGACTAGCGCCTACAATGAGCAGTTCTTC. This encodes CASRTSAYNEQFF. The entire variable domain, with the rest obtained from reference TRBV2 and TRBJ2-1, is as follows: EPEVTQTPSHQVTQMGQEVILRCVPISNHLYFYWYRQILGQKVEFLVSFYNNEISEKSEIFDDQFSVERPDGSNFTLKIRSTKLEDSAMYFCASRTSAYNEQFFGPGTRLTVL.

V and J are TRBV28 and TRBJ2-7; maybe TRBD1 (6 bases). The J call is in doubt because the DNA end fits TRBJ2-1 better. The CDR3 loop spans 17 amino acids. Germline-derived CDR1 and CDR2 are MDHEN and SYDVKM. CDR3 sequence (DNA): TGTGCCAGCAGTTTGTTTACATCGGGACATACCTCCTACGAGCAGTTCTTC. Translated, it gives CASSLFTSGHTSYEQFF.

The CDR3 DNA is TGTGCCAGCAGTGAAAGGACTGGCGGCCAAGAGACCCAGTACTTC. Protein product: CASSERTGGQETQYF. V and J are TRBV6-4 and TRBJ2-5, with D perhaps matching TRBD2 (5 bases). Germline V gene lookup returns CDR1 MRHNA and CDR2 SNTAGT. V was shortened by 3 bases and J by 1 base, with 12 bases between the two germline ends. The CDR3 consists of 15 residues.

The J gene is TRBJ2-5, the V gene TRBV28; D perhaps matches TRBD2 (5 bases). This CDR3 is 13 amino acids long. The ends were cut back, 7 bases at V and 2 bases at J, with 11 bases in the middle. CDR1 and CDR2 from the germline V gene are MDHEN and SYDVKM. CDR3 coding DNA: TGTGCCAGCACCACGACGGGGCAAGAGACCCAGTACTTC. Residues: CASTTTGQETQYF.

V and J are TRBV30 and TRBJ2-1; maybe TRBD1 (6 bases). The CDR3 runs 12 residues. In germline, CDR1 is GTSNPN, CDR2 SVGIG (reference sequence). V dropped 5 bases and J dropped 8 bases, with 13 bases sitting between them. The CDR3 loop reads CAWSEGVHEQFF. CDR3 bases: TGTGCCTGGTCCGAGGGGGTCCATGAGCAGTTCTTC.

This clonotype occurred a few times. J is TRBJ2-5 and V is TRBV11-1, with 9 bases identical to TRBD2. Per the germline V gene, CDR1 is SGHAT and CDR2 is FQDESV (reference sequence). V was pared by 2 bases and J by 2 bases, with 6 bases of the junction left unmatched. The CDR3 consists of 16 residues. CDR3: CASSLRLAGQQETQYF. In DNA form, the CDR3 reads TGTGCCAGCAGCTTAAGGCTAGCGGGGCAGCAAGAGACCCAGTACTTC.

As for this clonotype: A read error may account for a junction end that differs from germline. V is TRBV5-1 and J is TRBJ2-7; 12 bases are a match to TRBD1. Germline CDR1 and CDR2: SGHRS and YFSETQ. This CDR3 region has 14 residues. As DNA, the CDR3 is TGCGCCAGCAGCTGGGGGACAGGGGGCTACGTGCAGTACTTC. Residues: CASSWGTGGYVQYF.

V usage is TRBV29-1 and J usage is TRBJ2-2, with D unresolved. The germline V and J ends were trimmed by 4 bases and 6 bases, with 12 bases remaining between them. Germline-derived CDR1 and CDR2 are SQVTM and ANQGSEA. The CDR3 contains 13 residues. CDR3: CSVGRDRSGELFF. CDR3 sequence (DNA): TGCAGCGTTGGCCGAGATCGGTCCGGGGAGCTGTTTTTT.

CDR3 region: CASSSPRSYNSPLHF. The CDR3 coding sequence is TGTGCCAGCAGCTCTCCTCGCTCCTATAATTCACCCCTCCACTTT. The V and J genes are TRBV7-9 and TRBJ1-6; D is ambiguous. The germline CDR1 and CDR2 sequences are SEHNR and FQNEAQ (reference sequence). The CDR3 is 15 residues long. V lost 4 bases to trimming and J lost 0 bases, with 7 bases between them.

The chain joins TRBV7-2 to TRBJ2-3; D not certain. V shed 0 bases and J shed 5 bases, with 9 bases lying between them. The CDR3 loop spans 14 amino acids. Germline-derived CDR1 and CDR2 are SGHTA and FQGNSA. The CDR3 protein is CASSLAGILDTQYF. The CDR3 DNA reads TGTGCCAGCAGCTTAGCGGGGATACTAGATACGCAGTATTTT.